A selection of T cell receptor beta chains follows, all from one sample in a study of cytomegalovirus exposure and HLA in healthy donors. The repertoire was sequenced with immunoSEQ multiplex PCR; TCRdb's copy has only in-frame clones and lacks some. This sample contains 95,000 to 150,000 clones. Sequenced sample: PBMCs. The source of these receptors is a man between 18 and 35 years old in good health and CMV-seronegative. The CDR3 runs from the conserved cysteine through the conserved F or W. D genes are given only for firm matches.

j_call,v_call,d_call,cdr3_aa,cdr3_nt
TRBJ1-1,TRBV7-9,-,CASSLVGAEAFF,TGTGCCAGCAGCTTAGTGGGCGCTGAAGCTTTCTTT
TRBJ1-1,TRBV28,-,CASSPPYTEAFF,TGTGCCAGCAGTCCCCCTTACACTGAAGCTTTCTTT
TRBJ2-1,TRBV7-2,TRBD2,CASSSGTSGRYNEQFF,TGTGCCAGCAGCTCGGGGACTAGCGGGAGGTACAATGAGCAGTTCTTC
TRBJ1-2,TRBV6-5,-,CATAVTGGYGYTF,TGTGCCACAGCAGTTACCGGGGGCTATGGCTACACCTTC
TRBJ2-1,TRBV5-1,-,CASSLVYYNEQFF,TGCGCCAGCAGCTTGGTCTATTACAATGAGCAGTTCTTC
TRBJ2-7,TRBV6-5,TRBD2,CASRRGAEQYF,TGTGCCAGCAGGCGGGGGGCCGAGCAGTACTTC
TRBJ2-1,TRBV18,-,CASSGLLVNEQFF,TGTGCCAGCTCAGGCCTTCTAGTCAATGAGCAGTTCTTC
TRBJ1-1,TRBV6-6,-,CASSRGSAGGTEAFF,TGTGCCAGCAGCCGCGGAAGTGCGGGGGGCACTGAAGCTTTCTTT
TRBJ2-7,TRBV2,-,CASRGAGAYEQYF,TGTGCCAGCAGGGGGGCAGGAGCCTACGAGCAGTACTTC
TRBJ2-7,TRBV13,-,CASSLAEKHYEQYF,TGTGCCAGCAGCTTAGCCGAAAAGCACTACGAGCAGTACTTC
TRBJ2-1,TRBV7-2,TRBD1,CASSLTGTEQFF,TGTGCCAGCAGCCTGACAGGGACTGAGCAGTTCTTC
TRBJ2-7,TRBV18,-,CASSLDTPREQYF,TGTGCCAGCTCCCTTGACACCCCGCGCGAGCAGTACTTC
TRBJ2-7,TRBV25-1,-,CASSARDNYYEQYF,TGTGCCAGCAGTGCGAGGGACAACTACTACGAGCAGTACTTC